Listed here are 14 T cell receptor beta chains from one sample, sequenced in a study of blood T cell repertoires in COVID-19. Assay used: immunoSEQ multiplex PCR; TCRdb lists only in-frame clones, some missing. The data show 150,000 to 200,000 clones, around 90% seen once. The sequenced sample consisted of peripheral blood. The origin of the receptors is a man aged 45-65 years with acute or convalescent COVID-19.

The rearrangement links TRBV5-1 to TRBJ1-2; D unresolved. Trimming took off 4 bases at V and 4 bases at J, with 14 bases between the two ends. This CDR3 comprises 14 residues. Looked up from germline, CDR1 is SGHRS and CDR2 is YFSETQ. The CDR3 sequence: CASSPAVGGYGYTF. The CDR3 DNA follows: TGCGCCAGCAGCCCGGCGGTAGGAGGCTATGGCTACACCTTC.

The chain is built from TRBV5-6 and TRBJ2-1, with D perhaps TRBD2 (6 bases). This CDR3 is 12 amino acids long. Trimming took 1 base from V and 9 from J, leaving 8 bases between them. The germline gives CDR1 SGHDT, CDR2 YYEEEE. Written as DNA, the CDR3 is TGTGCCAGCAGCTTGACTAGCCCTGAGCAGTTCTTC. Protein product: CASSLTSPEQFF.

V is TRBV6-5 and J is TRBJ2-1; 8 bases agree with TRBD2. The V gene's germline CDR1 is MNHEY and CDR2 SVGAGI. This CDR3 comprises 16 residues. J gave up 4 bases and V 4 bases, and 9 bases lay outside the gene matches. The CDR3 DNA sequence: TGTGCCAGCAGTTCCACAGGGAGCGGGGGTTACAATGAGCAGTTCTTC. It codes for CASSSTGSGGYNEQFF.

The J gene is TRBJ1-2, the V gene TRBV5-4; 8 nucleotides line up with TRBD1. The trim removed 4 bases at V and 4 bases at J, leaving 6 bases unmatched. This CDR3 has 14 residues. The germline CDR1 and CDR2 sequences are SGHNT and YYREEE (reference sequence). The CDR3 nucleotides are TGTGCCAGCAGCGACCGTGGACAGGGCTATGGCTACACCTTC. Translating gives CASSDRGQGYGYTF.

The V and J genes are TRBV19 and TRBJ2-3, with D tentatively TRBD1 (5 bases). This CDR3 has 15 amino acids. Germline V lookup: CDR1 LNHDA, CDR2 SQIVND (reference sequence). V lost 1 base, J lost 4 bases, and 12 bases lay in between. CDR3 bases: TGTGCCAGTAGTATAGGGGTAAGGGGCGCAGATACGCAGTATTTT. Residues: CASSIGVRGADTQYF.

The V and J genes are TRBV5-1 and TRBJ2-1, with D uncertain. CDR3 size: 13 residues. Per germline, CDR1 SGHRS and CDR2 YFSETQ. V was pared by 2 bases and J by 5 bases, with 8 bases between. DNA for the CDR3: TGCGCCAGCAGCTTAAAAACTAACAATGAGCAGTTCTTC. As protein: CASSLKTNNEQFF.

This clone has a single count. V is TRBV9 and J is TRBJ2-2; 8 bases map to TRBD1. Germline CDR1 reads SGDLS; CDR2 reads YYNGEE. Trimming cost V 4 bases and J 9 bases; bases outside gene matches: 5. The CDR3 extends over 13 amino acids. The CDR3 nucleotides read TGTGCCAGCAGCCCAGGACAGGGTCGGGAGCTGTTTTTT. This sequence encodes CASSPGQGRELFF.

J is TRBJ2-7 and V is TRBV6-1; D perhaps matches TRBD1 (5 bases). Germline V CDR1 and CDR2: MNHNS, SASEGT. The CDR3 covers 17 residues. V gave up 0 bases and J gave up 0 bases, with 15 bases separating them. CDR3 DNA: TGTGCCAGCAGTGAAGCCTTAAAGGGGCCTTCCTCCTACGAGCAGTACTTC. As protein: CASSEALKGPSSYEQYF.

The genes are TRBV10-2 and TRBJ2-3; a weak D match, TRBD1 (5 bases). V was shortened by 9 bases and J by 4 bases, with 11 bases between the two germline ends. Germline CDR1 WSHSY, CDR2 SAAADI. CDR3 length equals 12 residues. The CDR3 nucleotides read TGCGCCAGTAGGGGCCGGGCAGATACGCAGTATTTT. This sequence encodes CASRGRADTQYF.

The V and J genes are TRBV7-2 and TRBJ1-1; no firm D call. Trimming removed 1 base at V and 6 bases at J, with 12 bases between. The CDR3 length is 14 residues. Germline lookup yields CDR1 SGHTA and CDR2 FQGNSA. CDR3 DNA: TGTGCCAGCAGCTTAGGGGCGATGAGGGCTGAAGCTTTCTTT. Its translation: CASSLGAMRAEAFF.

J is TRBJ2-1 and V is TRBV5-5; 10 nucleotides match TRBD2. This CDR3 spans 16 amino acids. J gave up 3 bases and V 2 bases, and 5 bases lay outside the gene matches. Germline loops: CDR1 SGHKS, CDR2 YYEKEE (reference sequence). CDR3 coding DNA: TGTGCCAGCAGCTTCGCTAGCGGGAGAGTCTACAATGAGCAGTTCTTC. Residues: CASSFASGRVYNEQFF.

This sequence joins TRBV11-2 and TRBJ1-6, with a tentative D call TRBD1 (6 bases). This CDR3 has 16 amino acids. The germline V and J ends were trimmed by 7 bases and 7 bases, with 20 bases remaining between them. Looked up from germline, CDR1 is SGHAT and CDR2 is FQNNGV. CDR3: CASTRGGAGSNSPLHF. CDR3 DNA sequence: TGTGCCAGCACCCGCGGGGGGGCAGGGTCAAATTCACCCCTCCACTTT.

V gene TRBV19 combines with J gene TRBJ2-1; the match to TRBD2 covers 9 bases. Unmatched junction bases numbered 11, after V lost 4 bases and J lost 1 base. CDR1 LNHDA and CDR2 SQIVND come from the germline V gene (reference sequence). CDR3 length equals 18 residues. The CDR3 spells CASSTAKPGLASYNEQFF. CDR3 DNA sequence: TGTGCCAGTAGTACCGCTAAACCGGGACTAGCATCCTACAATGAGCAGTTCTTC.

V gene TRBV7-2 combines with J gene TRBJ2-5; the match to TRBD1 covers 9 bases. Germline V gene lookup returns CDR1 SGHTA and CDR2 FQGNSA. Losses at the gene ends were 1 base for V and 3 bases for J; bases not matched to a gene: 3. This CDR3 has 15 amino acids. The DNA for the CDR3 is TGTGCCAGCAGCTTAGAGCGGGACAGGGAAGAGACCCAGTACTTC. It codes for CASSLERDREETQYF.